The T cell receptor beta chain described here comes from a study of blood T cell repertoires in COVID-19 (TCRdb year 2020). Notes on the research overall: Samples from collaborators originated in the United States, Italy and Spain and spanned both the acute and convalescent phases of COVID-19. Deeply sampled blood TCRbeta repertoires from subjects exposed to, actively infected with, or recovered from COVID-19 were included in the dataset. Sample metadata almost always included a de-identified subject ID, COVID-19 status, age in years and sex. The material from the prospective study consisted of cDNA or gDNA derived from T cells, B-cell-depleted T cells, or PBMCs. The repertoires were released in a freely available public database intended as a resource for research on the immune response to SARS-CoV-2. Where available, HLA class I and class II types were obtained from metadata supplied by the sample provider rather than from assay-based typing. Samples were obtained from the ongoing ImmuneRACE study (first 160 participants) and from roughly 1,300 subjects provided by 6 global collaborators. Results the study describes overall, beyond this receptor: How much clinical and demographic metadata was included differed by source and by participant, and the metadata was provided uncurated.

TCRbeta CDR3 regions were amplified from genomic DNA by means of the immunoSEQ Assay, a bias-controlled multiplex PCR. Processing in the source paper ran as follows. Within the assay, amplification of reference gene primers was used to estimate how many nucleated cells each sample contained. Sequence reads were collapsed and filtered to measure the absolute abundance of every unique TCRbeta CDR3 rearrangement. For each sample, productive Simpson clonality was calculated as the square root of Simpson's diversity index across productive rearrangements. The source is immuneACCESS, and TCRdb retained only in-frame sequences with V and J called. Part of the clones is not carried over; for the studies checked, unresolved V genes explain less than half of this, and the remainder is unexplained. D and trimming were read from the DNA, whereas the V and J calls and clone size are those reported in that table. The sample has around 230,000 clones on record, 80% to 90% of them singletons. Clones ranked in the top ten supply about 4% of the sample.

In the prospective study, participants were 18 to 89 years old, resided in about two dozen geographic areas of the United States, and were enrolled through a virtual design. Cohort assignment in the prospective study relied on participant-reported clinical history from a screening survey and a study questionnaire. Each participant in the prospective study had whole blood, serum and a nasopharyngeal or oropharyngeal swab collected by mobile phlebotomists. Participants in the prospective study had the option to provide additional blood draws and questionnaires over a roughly 2-month period. Prospective study blood samples were shipped either frozen or at room temperature before DNA extraction. As for this clone: Its antigen is still unknown. Qualities for individual bases were not recorded, and no much larger clone is one base off.

The germline V gene specifies SNHLY as CDR1 and FYNNEI as CDR2. The cysteine opens and the phenylalanine closes a CDR3 of 14 amino acids. The retained sequence is limited to the CDR3, 42 bases, with the frame set at the first base. The V end gives up 5 bases and the J end 6 bases, leaving 3 bases in the junction not matched to a gene. The receptor chain draws on TRBV2 and TRBJ2-2; TRBD2 aligns with 10 central bases. The receptor was derived from a woman in her 40s with acute COVID-19. Specimen: PBMCs or T cells enriched from blood (not recorded which). The CDR3 amino acid sequence is: CASSSGGAPGELFF. The DNA sequence is given as TGTGCCAGCAGTAGCGGGGGGGCACCCGGGGAGCTGTTTTTT.